One sample yielded the 14 T cell receptor beta chains listed below, sequenced in a study of T cells in Graves' hyperthyroidism and ophthalmopathy. Researchers took RNA transcripts and amplified the TCR beta CDR3 regions from them. A set of HTBI primers served as the primers for a first-round RT-PCR of the TCR CDR3. Via MiXCR, TCRdb re-called the multiplex PCR reads, giving one row per CDR3 protein. Here the sample spans 700,000 to 950,000 distinct CDR3 sequences, 35% being singletons. Sample: blood. These receptors were collected from a middle-aged woman with Graves' hyperthyroidism.

As regards this clonotype: This may be a read error: a much more frequent sequence differs by one nucleotide. The genes are TRBV7-9 and TRBJ2-7; 8 bases fit TRBD1. Per germline, CDR1 SEHNR and CDR2 FQNEAQ (reference sequence). CDR3 length equals 15 residues. CDR3: CASSLSRDRPYERYF. CDR3 bases: TGTGCCAGCAGCTTAAGCCGGGACAGGCCCTACGAGCGGTACTTC.

Ten or more counts support this clonotype. The genes are TRBV11-2 and TRBJ1-1; maybe TRBD1 (6 bases). Trimming took off 5 bases at V and 0 bases at J, with 13 bases between the two ends. The V gene's germline CDR1 is SGHAT and CDR2 FQNNGV. The CDR3 consists of 15 residues. CDR3 bases: TGTGCCAGCAGCGTTGGGGGGGCAGTGAACACTGAAGCTTTCTTT. As protein: CASSVGGAVNTEAFF.

The chain employs TRBV20-1 and TRBJ2-7, with 7 bases that match TRBD2. CDR3 length: 15 residues. V lost 6 bases to trimming and J lost 3 bases; unmatched junction nucleotides: 14. In germline, CDR1 is DFQATT, CDR2 SNEGSKA (reference sequence). CDR3 amino acids: CSALKIPSGLYEQYF. The CDR3, as DNA: TGCAGTGCCTTGAAAATCCCTAGCGGCCTCTACGAGCAGTACTTC.

This clonotype was detected ten times or more. The chain couples TRBV7-9 to TRBJ2-5; D is uncertain. The CDR3 has 14 residues. V lost 6 bases and J lost 5, with 16 bases in between. Germline assignment: CDR1 SEHNR and CDR2 FQNEAQ (reference sequence). CDR3: CASSHELHRETQYF. In DNA form, the CDR3 reads TGTGCCAGCAGTCATGAACTCCACCGGGAGACCCAGTACTTC. The variable domain in full, with the rest retrieved from reference TRBV7-9 and TRBJ2-5, is DTGVSQNPRHKITKRGQNVTFRCDPISEHNRLYWYRQTLGQGPEFLTYFQNEAQLEKSRLLSDRFSAERPKGSFSTLEIQRTEQGDSAMYLCASSHELHRETQYFGPGTRLLVL.

The J gene is TRBJ2-2, the V gene TRBV6-5, with D perhaps matching TRBD1 or TRBD2 (5 bases each). This CDR3 has 15 amino acids. V was pared by 0 bases and J by 2 bases, with 7 bases between. Germline-derived CDR1 and CDR2 are MNHEY and SVGAGI. CDR3 loop: CASSYSGDNTGELFF. The CDR3 DNA reads TGTGCCAGCAGTTACTCGGGGGACAACACCGGGGAGCTGTTTTTT.

This clonotype is a singleton in its sample. V and J are TRBV10-3 and TRBJ2-5; no firm D call. The CDR3 covers 11 residues. The germline CDR1 and CDR2 sequences are ENHRY and SYGVKD. Trimming stripped 6 bases from V and 4 bases from J, with 6 bases between. Here the CDR3 DNA reads TGTGCCATCAGCCCGAGAGAGACCCAGTACTTC. It codes for CAISPRETQYF.

This clonotype showed up just a few times. The chain has TRBV7-6 and TRBJ1-3, with 8 bases that match TRBD1. V was pared by 5 bases and J by 4 bases, with 7 bases of the junction left unmatched. The CDR3 length is 15 residues. Germline values: CDR1 SGHVS, CDR2 FNYEAQ. The CDR3 reads CASSQGQGEGNTIYF. The CDR3 coding sequence is TGTGCCAGCAGCCAAGGACAGGGCGAAGGAAACACCATATATTTT.

The chain links TRBV5-1 to TRBJ1-6; D perhaps matches TRBD1 (6 bases). This CDR3 contains 14 residues. CDR1 and CDR2 from the germline V gene are SGHRS and YFSETQ. V dropped 4 bases and J dropped 7 bases, with 12 bases sitting between them. The CDR3 loop is CASSPTTGNSPLHF. CDR3 sequence (DNA): TGCGCCAGCAGCCCCACCACAGGGAATTCACCCCTCCACTTT.

CDR3 DNA sequence: TGTGCCACCAGCAGAGATATCAGGAGGAACACTGAAGCTTTCTTT. Protein product: CATSRDIRRNTEAFF. V is TRBV15 and J is TRBJ1-1, with D unresolved. Germline V gene sequence: CDR1 LNHNV, CDR2 YYDKDF (reference sequence). The V and J ends lost 0 bases and 1 base respectively, with 9 bases between them. The CDR3 has 15 residues.

This chain connects TRBV6-6 to TRBJ2-5; D assignment may be TRBD1 or TRBD2 (5 bases each). CDR3 length: 15 amino acids. Germline V lookup: CDR1 MNHNY, CDR2 SVGAGI (reference sequence). The germline V and J ends were trimmed by 6 bases and 2 bases, with 16 bases remaining between them. The CDR3 nucleotides read TGTGCCAGCAGGACGGCGGGTGGGGCGCAAGAGACCCAGTACTTC. This codes for CASRTAGGAQETQYF.

This clonotype was seen a few times. The V and J genes are TRBV7-2 and TRBJ1-4, with a weak D call TRBD1 (5 bases). Trimming took 3 bases from V and 5 from J, leaving 13 bases between them. Germline-derived CDR1 and CDR2 are SGHTA and FQGNSA. The CDR3 loop spans 15 amino acids. The CDR3 nucleotides read TGTGCCAGCAGCTTTAATCGGGACGTAAATGAAAAACTGTTTTTT. It specifies CASSFNRDVNEKLFF.

The chain joins TRBV30 to TRBJ1-3, with 7 bases identical to TRBD1. V shed 4 bases, J shed 4 bases, and the junction held 1 base outside the gene matches. Germline V lookup: CDR1 GTSNPN, CDR2 SVGIG (reference sequence). This CDR3 spans 12 amino acids. The CDR3 sequence is CAWTGQGNTIYF. The CDR3, as DNA: TGTGCCTGGACGGGACAGGGAAACACCATATATTTT.

The chain carries TRBV10-1 and TRBJ1-1, with no clear D. V was trimmed by 7 bases and J by 5 bases, leaving 11 bases between them. Germline assignment: CDR1 WNHNN and CDR2 SYGVQD (reference sequence). The CDR3 runs 12 residues. This CDR3 reads CASKPGRTEAFF. The CDR3 DNA is TGCGCCAGCAAGCCGGGGAGAACTGAAGCTTTCTTT.

The chain combines TRBV7-9 with TRBJ1-1, with D perhaps matching TRBD1 (5 bases). Trimming removed 2 bases from V and 1 base from J, with 20 bases in between. This CDR3 comprises 18 residues. Germline V gives CDR1 SEHNR, CDR2 FQNEAQ (reference sequence). The CDR3: CASSLRTDLTEGNTEAFF. CDR3 bases: TGTGCCAGCAGCTTAAGAACCGACTTGACAGAGGGGAACACTGAAGCTTTCTTT.